The following is a T cell receptor beta chain sequence with its context. This receptor's antigen is unknown. No base qualities exist here, and no much larger clone lies one base off it. TCRbeta CDR3 regions were amplified from genomic DNA by means of the immunoSEQ Assay, a bias-controlled multiplex PCR. Under the source paper's analysis protocol: Nucleated cell counts per sample were estimated from amplification of reference gene primers within the assay. To quantify the absolute abundance of each unique TCRbeta CDR3 rearrangement, sequence reads were collapsed and filtered. For each sample, productive Simpson clonality was calculated as the square root of Simpson's diversity index over productive rearrangements. The table comes from immuneACCESS by way of TCRdb, which keeps in-frame sequences with V and J called. Part of the clones is missing from these tables; in studies checked, under half for an unresolved V gene and the rest for unknown reasons. V and J calls and clone size come straight from that table; D and trimming were deduced from the DNA. For this sample there are 200,000 to 250,000 clones; less than 85% appear just once. The ten top clones hold roughly 1.8% of the sample.

This sample was included in a study of blood T cell repertoires in COVID-19 (dated by TCRdb to 2020 to 2022). Study-level background: Samples covering the acute and convalescent phases of COVID-19 were provided by collaborators in the United States, Italy and Spain. The material from the prospective study consisted of cDNA or gDNA derived from T cells, B-cell-depleted T cells, or PBMCs. Deeply sampled blood TCRbeta repertoires from subjects exposed to, actively infected with, or recovered from COVID-19 were included in the dataset. The repertoires were made available in a free public database intended to serve as a resource for research on the immune response to SARS-CoV-2. Samples were obtained from the ongoing ImmuneRACE study (first 160 participants) and from some 1,200 subjects provided by 6 global collaborators. Sample metadata almost always included a de-identified subject ID, COVID-19 status, age in years and sex. HLA class I and class II types, where available, came from metadata supplied by the sample provider rather than from assay-based typing. General conclusions and limits of the study: Clinical and demographic metadata were provided uncurated, with the amount varying by source and participant.

Participants in the prospective study were aged about 18 to 95 years, lived in approximately 26 United States geographic areas, and enrolled through a virtual design. In the prospective study, participants were assigned to cohorts based on the clinical history participants reported in a screening survey and a study questionnaire. ImmuneRACE Cohort 3 recovered participants were defined by two consecutive negative NP/OP PCR tests, healthcare professional clearance, or symptom resolution. Each participant in the prospective study had whole blood, serum and a nasopharyngeal or oropharyngeal swab collected by mobile phlebotomists. Prospective study participants could optionally give additional blood draws and questionnaires over a roughly 2-month period. Blood samples from the prospective study were shipped frozen or at room temperature prior to DNA extraction. Deletion took 5 bases off V and 0 bases off J, with a span of 14 bases between the germline ends. CDR1 and CDR2, per the germline V gene, are SGHTA and FQGNSA. From the cysteine up to the phenylalanine, the CDR3 has a length of 15 residues. This entry keeps only the CDR3 DNA: 45 bases, framed from base 1.

The material sequenced was PBMCs or T cells enriched from blood (not recorded which). This chain is built from TRBV7-2 and TRBJ2-7; confidence is insufficient to name the D gene. This clonotype was sampled from a man in his sixties who had recovered from COVID-19. The CDR3 region has the sequence CASSGTAFSSYEQYF. The nucleotides are TGTGCCAGCAGCGGAACAGCCTTCTCCTCCTACGAGCAGTACTTC.